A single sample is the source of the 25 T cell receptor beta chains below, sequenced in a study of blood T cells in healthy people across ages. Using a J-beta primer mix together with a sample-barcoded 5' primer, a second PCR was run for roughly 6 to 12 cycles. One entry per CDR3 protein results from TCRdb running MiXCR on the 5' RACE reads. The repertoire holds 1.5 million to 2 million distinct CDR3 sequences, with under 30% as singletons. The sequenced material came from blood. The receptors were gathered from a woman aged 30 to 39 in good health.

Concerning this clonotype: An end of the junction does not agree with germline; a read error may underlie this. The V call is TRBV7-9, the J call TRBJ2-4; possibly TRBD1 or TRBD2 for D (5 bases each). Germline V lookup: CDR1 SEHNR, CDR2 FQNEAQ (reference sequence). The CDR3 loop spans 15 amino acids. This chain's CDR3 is CACSQGGLAKNIQYF. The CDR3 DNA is TGTGCCTGCAGCCAGGGCGGACTAGCCAAAAACATTCAGTACTTC.

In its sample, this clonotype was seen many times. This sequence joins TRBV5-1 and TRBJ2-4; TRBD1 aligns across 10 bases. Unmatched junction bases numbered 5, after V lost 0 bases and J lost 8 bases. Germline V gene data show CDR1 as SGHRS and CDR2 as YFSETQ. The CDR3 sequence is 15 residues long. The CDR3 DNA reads TGCGCCAGCAGCTTGGGCCGGACAGGGGGGCACATTCAGTACTTC. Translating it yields CASSLGRTGGHIQYF.

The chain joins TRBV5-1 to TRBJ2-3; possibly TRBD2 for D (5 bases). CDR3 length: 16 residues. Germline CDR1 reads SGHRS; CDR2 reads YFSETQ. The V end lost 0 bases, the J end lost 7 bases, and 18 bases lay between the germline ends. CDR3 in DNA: TGCGCCAGCAGCTTGGGGGAGCCGGGATTTGGACATACGCAGTATTTT. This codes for CASSLGEPGFGHTQYF.

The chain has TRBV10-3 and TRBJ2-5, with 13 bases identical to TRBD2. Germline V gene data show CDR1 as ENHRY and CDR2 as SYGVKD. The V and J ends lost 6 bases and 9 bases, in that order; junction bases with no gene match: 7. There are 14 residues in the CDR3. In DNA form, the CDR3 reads TGTGCCATCAGCCTACTAGCGGGAGGGGAGGCCCAGTACTTC. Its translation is CAISLLAGGEAQYF.

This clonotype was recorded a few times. CDR3 region: CASSLVAGSNSPLHF. CDR3 in DNA: TGCGCCAGCAGCTTGGTGGCAGGGAGTAATTCACCCCTCCACTTT. The chain links TRBV5-1 to TRBJ1-6, with a tentative D call TRBD1 (5 bases). The germline V and J ends were trimmed by 0 bases and 6 bases, with 10 bases remaining between them. There are 15 residues in the CDR3. Germline V gene sequence: CDR1 SGHRS, CDR2 YFSETQ.

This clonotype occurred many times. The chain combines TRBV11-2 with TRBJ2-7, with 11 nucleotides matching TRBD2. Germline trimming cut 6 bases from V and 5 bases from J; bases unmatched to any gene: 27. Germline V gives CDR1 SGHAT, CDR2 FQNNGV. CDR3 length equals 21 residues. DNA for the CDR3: TGTGCCAGCAGTCATCCCGGGACTAGCGGACACTTCAAAAACCCTCCTGACGAGCAGTACTTC. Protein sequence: CASSHPGTSGHFKNPPDEQYF.

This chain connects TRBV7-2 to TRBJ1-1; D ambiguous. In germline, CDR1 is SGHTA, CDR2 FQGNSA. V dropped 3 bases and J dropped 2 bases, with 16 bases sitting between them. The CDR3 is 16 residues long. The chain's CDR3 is CASSFVSRGLNTEAFF. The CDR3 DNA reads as TGTGCCAGCAGCTTCGTCTCCCGAGGGCTTAACACTGAAGCTTTCTTT.

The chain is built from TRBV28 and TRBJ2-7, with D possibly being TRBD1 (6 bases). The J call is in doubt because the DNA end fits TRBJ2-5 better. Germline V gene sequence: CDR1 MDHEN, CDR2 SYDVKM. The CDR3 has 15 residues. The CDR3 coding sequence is TGTGCCAGCAGTTTTGCGGGCAGGGGCGAAAAGACCCAGTACTTC. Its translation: CASSFAGRGEKTQYF.

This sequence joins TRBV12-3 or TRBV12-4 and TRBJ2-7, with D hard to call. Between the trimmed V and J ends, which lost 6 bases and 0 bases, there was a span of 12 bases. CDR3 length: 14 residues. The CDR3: CASSNSVRSYEQYF. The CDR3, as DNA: TGTGCCAGCAGCAACTCGGTCCGCTCCTACGAGCAGTACTTC.

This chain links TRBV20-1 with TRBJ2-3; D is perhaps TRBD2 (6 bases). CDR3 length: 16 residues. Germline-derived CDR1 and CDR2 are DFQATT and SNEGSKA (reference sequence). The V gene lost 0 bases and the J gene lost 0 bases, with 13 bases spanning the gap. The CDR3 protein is CSARDPLRGSTDTQYF. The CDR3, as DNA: TGCAGTGCTAGAGACCCGCTCCGGGGGAGCACAGATACGCAGTATTTT.

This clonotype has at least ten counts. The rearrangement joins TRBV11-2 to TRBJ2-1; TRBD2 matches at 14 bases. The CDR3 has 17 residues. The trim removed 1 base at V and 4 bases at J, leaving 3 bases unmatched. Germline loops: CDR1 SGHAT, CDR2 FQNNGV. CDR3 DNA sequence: TGTGCCAGCAGCTTAGGACTAGCGGGGGGGTGGTACAATGAGCAGTTCTTC. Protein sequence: CASSLGLAGGWYNEQFF.

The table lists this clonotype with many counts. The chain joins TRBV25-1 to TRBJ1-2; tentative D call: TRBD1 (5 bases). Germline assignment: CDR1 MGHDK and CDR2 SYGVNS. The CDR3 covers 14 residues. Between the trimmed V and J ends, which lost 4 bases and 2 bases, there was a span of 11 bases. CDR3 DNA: TGTGCCAGCAGTGTTCCAGGGCTCAACTATGGCTACACCTTC. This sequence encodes CASSVPGLNYGYTF.

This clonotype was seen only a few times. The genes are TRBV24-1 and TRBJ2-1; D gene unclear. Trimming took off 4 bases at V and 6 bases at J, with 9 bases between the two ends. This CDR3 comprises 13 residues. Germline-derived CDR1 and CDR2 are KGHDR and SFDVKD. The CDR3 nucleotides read TGTGCCACCAGTGAACACAGAGCCAATGAGCAGTTCTTC. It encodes CATSEHRANEQFF.

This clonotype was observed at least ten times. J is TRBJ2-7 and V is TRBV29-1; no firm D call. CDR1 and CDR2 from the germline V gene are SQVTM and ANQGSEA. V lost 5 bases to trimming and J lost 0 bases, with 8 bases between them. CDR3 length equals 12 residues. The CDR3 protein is CSVSASSYEQYF. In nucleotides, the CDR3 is TGCAGCGTTTCGGCCAGCTCCTACGAGCAGTACTTC.

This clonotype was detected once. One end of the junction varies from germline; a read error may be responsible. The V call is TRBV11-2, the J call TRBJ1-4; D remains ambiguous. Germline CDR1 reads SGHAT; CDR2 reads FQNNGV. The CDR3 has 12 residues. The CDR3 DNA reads TGTGCCAGCAGCCCCGCACCTGAAAAACGGTTTTTT. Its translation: CASSPAPEKRFF.

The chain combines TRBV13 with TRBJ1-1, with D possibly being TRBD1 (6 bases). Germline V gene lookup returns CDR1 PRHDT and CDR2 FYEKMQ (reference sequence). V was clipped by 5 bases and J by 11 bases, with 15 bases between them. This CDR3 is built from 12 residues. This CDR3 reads CASSILQGRAFF. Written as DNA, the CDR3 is TGTGCCAGCAGCATCCTACAGGGAAGGGCTTTCTTT.

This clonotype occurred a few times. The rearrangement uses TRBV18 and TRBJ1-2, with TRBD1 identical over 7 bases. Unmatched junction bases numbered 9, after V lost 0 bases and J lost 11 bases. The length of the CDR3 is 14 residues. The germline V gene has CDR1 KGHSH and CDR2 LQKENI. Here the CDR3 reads CASSPPPGTVGYTF. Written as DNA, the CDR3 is TGTGCCAGCTCACCACCGCCCGGGACAGTTGGGTACACCTTC. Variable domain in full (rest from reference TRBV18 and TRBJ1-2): NAGVMQNPRHLVRRRGQEARLRCSPMKGHSHVYWYRQLPEEGLKFMVYLQKENIIDESGMPKERFSAEFPKEGPSILRIQQVVRGDSAAYFCASSPPPGTVGYTFGSGTRLTVV.

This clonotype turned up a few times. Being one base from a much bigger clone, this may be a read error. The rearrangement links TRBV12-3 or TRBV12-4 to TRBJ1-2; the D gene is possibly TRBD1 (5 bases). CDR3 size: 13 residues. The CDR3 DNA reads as TGTGCCAGCAGTTTACAGGGAGGCTATGGCCACACCTTC. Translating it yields CASSLQGGYGHTF.

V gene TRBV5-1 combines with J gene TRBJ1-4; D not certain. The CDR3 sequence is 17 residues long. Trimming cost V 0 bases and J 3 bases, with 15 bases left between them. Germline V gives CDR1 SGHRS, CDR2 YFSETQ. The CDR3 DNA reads TGCGCCAGCAGCTTGGGTCCGGTGGCCGGGGCTAATGAAAAACTGTTTTTT. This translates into CASSLGPVAGANEKLFF. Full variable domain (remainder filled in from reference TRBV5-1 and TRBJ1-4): KAGVTQTPRYLIKTRGQQVTLSCSPISGHRSVSWYQQTPGQGLQFLFEYFSETQRNKGNFPGRFSGRQFSNSRSEMNVSTLELGDSALYLCASSLGPVAGANEKLFFGSGTQLSVL.

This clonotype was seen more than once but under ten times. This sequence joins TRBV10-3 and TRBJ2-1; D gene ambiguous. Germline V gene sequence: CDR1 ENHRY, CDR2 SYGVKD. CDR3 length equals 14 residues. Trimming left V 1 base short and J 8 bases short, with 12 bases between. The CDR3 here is CAISELLADDEQFF. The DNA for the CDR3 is TGTGCCATCAGTGAGTTATTGGCTGACGATGAGCAGTTCTTC.

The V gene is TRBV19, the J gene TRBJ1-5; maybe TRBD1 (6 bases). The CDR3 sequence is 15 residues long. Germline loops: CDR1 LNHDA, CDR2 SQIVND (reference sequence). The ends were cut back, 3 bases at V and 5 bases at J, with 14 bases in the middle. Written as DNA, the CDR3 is TGTGCCAGTAGTATCTGGGGGACATGGGATCAGCCCCAGCATTTT. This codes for CASSIWGTWDQPQHF.

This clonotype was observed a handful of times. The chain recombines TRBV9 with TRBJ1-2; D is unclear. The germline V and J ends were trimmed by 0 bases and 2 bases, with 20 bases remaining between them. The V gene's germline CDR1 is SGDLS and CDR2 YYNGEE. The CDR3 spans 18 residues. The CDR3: CASSVGLGGSPTNYGYTF. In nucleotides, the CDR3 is TGTGCCAGCAGCGTAGGCCTCGGTGGCAGCCCCACCAACTATGGCTACACCTTC.

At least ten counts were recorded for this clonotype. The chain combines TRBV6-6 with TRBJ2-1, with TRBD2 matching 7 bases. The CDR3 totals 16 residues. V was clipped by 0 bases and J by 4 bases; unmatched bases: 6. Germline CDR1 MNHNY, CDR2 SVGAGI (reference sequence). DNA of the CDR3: TGTGCCAGCAGTTACTCGATTCCAGCGGGGTACAATGAGCAGTTCTTC. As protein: CASSYSIPAGYNEQFF.

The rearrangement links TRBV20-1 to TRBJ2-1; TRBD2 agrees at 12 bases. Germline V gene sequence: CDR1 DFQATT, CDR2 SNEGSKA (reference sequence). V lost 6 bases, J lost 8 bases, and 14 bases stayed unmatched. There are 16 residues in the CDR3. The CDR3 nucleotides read TGCAGTGCCCGCGGACTAGCGGGGTCTATTGACGATGAGCAGTTCTTC. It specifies CSARGLAGSIDDEQFF.

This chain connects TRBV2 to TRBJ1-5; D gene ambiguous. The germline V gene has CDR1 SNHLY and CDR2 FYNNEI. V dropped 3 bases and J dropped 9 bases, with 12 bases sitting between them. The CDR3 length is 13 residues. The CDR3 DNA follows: TGTGCCAGCAGTGAGGTCCCCCAGTCGCCCCAGCATTTT. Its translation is CASSEVPQSPQHF.